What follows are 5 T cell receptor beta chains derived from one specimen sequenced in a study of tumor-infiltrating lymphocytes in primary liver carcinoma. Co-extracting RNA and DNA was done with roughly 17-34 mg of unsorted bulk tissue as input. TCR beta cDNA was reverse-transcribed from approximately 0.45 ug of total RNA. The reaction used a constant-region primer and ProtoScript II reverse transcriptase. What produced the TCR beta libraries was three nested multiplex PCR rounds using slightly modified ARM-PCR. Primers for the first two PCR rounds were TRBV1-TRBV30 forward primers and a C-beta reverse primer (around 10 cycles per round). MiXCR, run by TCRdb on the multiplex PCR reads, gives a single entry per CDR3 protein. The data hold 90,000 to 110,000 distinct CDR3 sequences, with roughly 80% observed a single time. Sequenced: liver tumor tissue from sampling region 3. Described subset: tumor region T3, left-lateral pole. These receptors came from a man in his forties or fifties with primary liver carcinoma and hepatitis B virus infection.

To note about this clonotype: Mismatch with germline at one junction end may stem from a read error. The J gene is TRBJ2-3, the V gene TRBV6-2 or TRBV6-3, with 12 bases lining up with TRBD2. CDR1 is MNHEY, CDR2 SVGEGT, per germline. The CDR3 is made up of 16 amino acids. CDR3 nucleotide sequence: TGTGTCAGCAGTTATCTAGCGGGAGGGCCGACAGATACGCAGTATTTT. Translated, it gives CVSSYLAGGPTDTQYF.

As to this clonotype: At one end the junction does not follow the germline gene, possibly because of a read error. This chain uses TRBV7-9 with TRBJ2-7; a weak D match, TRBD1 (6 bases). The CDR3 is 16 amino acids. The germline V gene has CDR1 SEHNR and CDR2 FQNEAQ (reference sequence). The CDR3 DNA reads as TGTGCCAGCACTTTAGCAGGGGTGTGTGGGAACTACGAGCAGTATTTC. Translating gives CASTLAGVCGNYEQYF.

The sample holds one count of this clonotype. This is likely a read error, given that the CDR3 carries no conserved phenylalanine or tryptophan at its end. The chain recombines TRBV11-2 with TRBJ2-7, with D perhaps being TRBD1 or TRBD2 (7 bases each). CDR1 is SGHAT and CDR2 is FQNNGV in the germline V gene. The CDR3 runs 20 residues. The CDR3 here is CASSLKEGRTRGLSSYDQYL. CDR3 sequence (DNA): TGTGCCAGCAGCTTGAAGGAGGGGAGGACTAGGGGGCTCAGCTCCTACGATCAGTACCTC.

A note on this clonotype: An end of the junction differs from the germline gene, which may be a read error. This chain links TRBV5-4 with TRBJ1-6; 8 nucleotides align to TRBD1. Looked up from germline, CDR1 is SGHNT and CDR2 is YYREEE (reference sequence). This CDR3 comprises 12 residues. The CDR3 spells CASTRQGTPLHF. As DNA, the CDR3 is TGTGCAAGCACCAGACAGGGGACACCCCTCCACTTT. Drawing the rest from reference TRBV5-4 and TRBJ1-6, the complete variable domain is ETGVTQSPTHLIKTRGQQVTLRCSSQSGHNTVSWYQQALGQGPQFIFQYYREEENGRGNFPPRFSGLQFPNYSSELNVNALELDDSALYLCASTRQGTPLHFGNGTRLTVT.

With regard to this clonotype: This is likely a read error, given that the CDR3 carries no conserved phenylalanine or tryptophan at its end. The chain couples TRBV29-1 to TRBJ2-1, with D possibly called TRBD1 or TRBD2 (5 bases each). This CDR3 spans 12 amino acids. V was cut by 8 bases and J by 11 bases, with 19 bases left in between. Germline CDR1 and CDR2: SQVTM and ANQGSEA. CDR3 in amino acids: CSSELGVGKQFL. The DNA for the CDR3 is TGCAGCTCAGAACTGGGGGTGGGTAAGCAGTTCTTA.